This passage covers 13 T cell receptor beta chains from one sample sequenced in a study of blood T cell repertoires in COVID-19. Some clones are missing from TCRdb's copy, which holds only in-frame ones; the method was immunoSEQ multiplex PCR. The sample has about 150,000 clones, about four fifths seen once. The sequenced sample was peripheral blood. These receptors came from a woman older than 75 with acute or convalescent COVID-19.

The genes are TRBV5-1 and TRBJ1-1; D ambiguous. CDR1 is SGHRS, CDR2 YFSETQ, per germline. This CDR3 contains 16 residues. V was trimmed by 0 bases and J by 1 base, leaving 13 bases between them. CDR3 DNA: TGCGCCAGCAGCTTGGCCATTGGGCAGCCGAACACTGAAGCTTTCTTT. Translating it yields CASSLAIGQPNTEAFF.

The chain combines TRBV4-1 with TRBJ1-1; the D gene is possibly TRBD1 (5 bases). The V and J ends lost 4 bases and 1 base respectively, with 10 bases between them. The CDR3 has 14 amino acids. Germline V gives CDR1 MGHRA, CDR2 YSYEKL. The CDR3 sequence: CASSLRTQNTEAFF. DNA for the CDR3: TGCGCCAGCAGCCTGAGGACACAGAACACTGAAGCTTTCTTT.

V usage is TRBV12-3 or TRBV12-4 and J usage is TRBJ1-4; D unresolved. Trimming pared 5 bases from V and 12 bases from J, leaving 16 bases between. This CDR3 spans 13 amino acids. The CDR3 DNA follows: TGTGCCAGCAGTCCTGGCGGGAGGGTGGAACTGTTTTTT. Protein sequence: CASSPGGRVELFF.

The chain is built from TRBV5-1 and TRBJ2-3; 11 bases line up with TRBD2. Losses at the gene ends were 0 bases for V and 5 bases for J; bases not matched to a gene: 17. This CDR3 is built from 20 residues. Germline V gene lookup returns CDR1 SGHRS and CDR2 YFSETQ. CDR3 residues: CASSLAWDIPTSGGKDTQYF. CDR3 sequence (DNA): TGCGCCAGCAGCTTGGCCTGGGACATACCAACTAGCGGGGGAAAAGATACGCAGTATTTT. The full variable domain, in which reference TRBV5-1 and TRBJ2-3 provide the parts outside the CDR3, is KAGVTQTPRYLIKTRGQQVTLSCSPISGHRSVSWYQQTPGQGLQFLFEYFSETQRNKGNFPGRFSGRQFSNSRSEMNVSTLELGDSALYLCASSLAWDIPTSGGKDTQYFGPGTRLTVL.

The J gene is TRBJ1-1, the V gene TRBV29-1; D remains unclear. Trimming left V 6 bases short and J 11 bases short, with 13 bases between. The CDR3 extends over 10 amino acids. CDR1 and CDR2 (germline): SQVTM, ANQGSEA. The CDR3, as DNA: TGCAGCGTCATATCTGACGGGGCTTTCTTT. It is translated as CSVISDGAFF.

V usage is TRBV29-1 and J usage is TRBJ2-6, with TRBD2 matching over 11 bases. V shed 6 bases, J shed 2 bases, and the junction held 6 bases outside the gene matches. This CDR3 contains 16 residues. The germline gives CDR1 SQVTM, CDR2 ANQGSEA. The chain's CDR3 is CSVGSGGAAGANVLTF. The CDR3 DNA follows: TGCAGCGTGGGTAGCGGGGGGGCCGCTGGGGCCAACGTCCTGACTTTC.

The chain combines TRBV5-6 with TRBJ2-7; TRBD2 matches 8 bases. V dropped 3 bases and J dropped 4; count of bases not matched to a gene: 6. CDR3 length equals 14 residues. The germline gives CDR1 SGHDT, CDR2 YYEEEE. CDR3 sequence: CASSSRGGRYEQYF. In nucleotides, the CDR3 is TGTGCCAGCAGCTCCCGGGGGGGCCGGTACGAGCAGTACTTC. The complete variable domain, with remaining parts taken from reference TRBV5-6 and TRBJ2-7, reads DAGVTQSPTHLIKTRGQQVTLRCSPKSGHDTVSWYQQALGQGPQFIFQYYEEEERQRGNFPDRFSGHQFPNYSSELNVNALLLGDSALYLCASSSRGGRYEQYFGPGTRLTVT.

The V call is TRBV7-9, the J call TRBJ2-1, with 12 bases identical to TRBD2. Germline V gene data show CDR1 as SEHNR and CDR2 as FQNEAQ (reference sequence). The CDR3 has 17 amino acids. V shed 5 bases, J shed 4 bases, and the junction held 9 bases outside the gene matches. The CDR3 sequence: CASSDYPGLAGYNEQFF. DNA for the CDR3: TGTGCCAGCAGCGACTACCCCGGACTAGCGGGGTACAATGAGCAGTTCTTC.

The rearrangement joins TRBV7-3 to TRBJ1-2; D might be TRBD1 (6 bases). In germline, CDR1 is SGHTA, CDR2 FQGTGA. Trimming cost V 2 bases and J 1 base, with 11 bases left between them. The CDR3 runs 15 residues. In DNA, the CDR3 is TGTGCCAGCAGCTTAGTGGCGGACAGTAACTATGGCTACACCTTC. Protein product: CASSLVADSNYGYTF.

The chain has TRBV19 and TRBJ2-5, with D unresolved. Germline values: CDR1 LNHDA, CDR2 SQIVND (reference sequence). The CDR3 spans 13 residues. V lost 3 bases, J lost 5 bases, and 10 bases lay in between. The CDR3 reads CASSMNEKETQYF. The CDR3 DNA sequence: TGTGCCAGTAGTATGAACGAGAAGGAGACCCAGTACTTC.

The J gene is TRBJ2-7, the V gene TRBV7-9; no reliable D call. Germline assignment: CDR1 SEHNR and CDR2 FQNEAQ (reference sequence). V was trimmed by 0 bases and J by 1 base, leaving 7 bases between them. This CDR3 is 14 amino acids long. The CDR3: CASSLASGSYEQYF. CDR3 coding DNA: TGTGCCAGCAGCTTAGCTTCCGGGTCCTACGAGCAGTACTTC.

This chain connects TRBV7-8 to TRBJ2-1; D not resolved. The CDR3 totals 14 residues. Trimming stripped 1 base from V and 4 bases from J, with 8 bases between. Per germline, CDR1 SGHVS and CDR2 FQNEAQ. CDR3 sequence (DNA): TGTGCCAGCAGCTTAGTTAGTCCTTACAATGAGCAGTTCTTC. Translation gives CASSLVSPYNEQFF.

V usage is TRBV6-5 and J usage is TRBJ1-4, with 7 bases fitting TRBD1. The V and J ends lost 6 bases and 8 bases, in that order; junction bases with no gene match: 12. This CDR3 comprises 15 residues. The germline V gene has CDR1 MNHEY and CDR2 SVGAGI. CDR3 in DNA: TGTGCCAGCAGGCCGGGGGGGGGACAGTACGAAAAACTGTTTTTT. Its translation is CASRPGGGQYEKLFF.